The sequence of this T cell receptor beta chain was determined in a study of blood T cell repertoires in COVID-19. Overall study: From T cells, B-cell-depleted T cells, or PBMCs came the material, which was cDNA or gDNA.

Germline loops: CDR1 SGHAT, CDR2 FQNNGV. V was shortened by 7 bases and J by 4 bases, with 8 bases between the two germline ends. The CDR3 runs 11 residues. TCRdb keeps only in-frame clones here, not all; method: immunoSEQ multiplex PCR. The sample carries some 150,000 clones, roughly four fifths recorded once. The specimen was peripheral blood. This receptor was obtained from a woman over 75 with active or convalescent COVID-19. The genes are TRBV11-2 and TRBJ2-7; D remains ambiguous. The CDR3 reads CASTRSYEQYF. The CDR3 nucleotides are TGTGCCAGCACCCGGTCTTACGAGCAGTACTTC.